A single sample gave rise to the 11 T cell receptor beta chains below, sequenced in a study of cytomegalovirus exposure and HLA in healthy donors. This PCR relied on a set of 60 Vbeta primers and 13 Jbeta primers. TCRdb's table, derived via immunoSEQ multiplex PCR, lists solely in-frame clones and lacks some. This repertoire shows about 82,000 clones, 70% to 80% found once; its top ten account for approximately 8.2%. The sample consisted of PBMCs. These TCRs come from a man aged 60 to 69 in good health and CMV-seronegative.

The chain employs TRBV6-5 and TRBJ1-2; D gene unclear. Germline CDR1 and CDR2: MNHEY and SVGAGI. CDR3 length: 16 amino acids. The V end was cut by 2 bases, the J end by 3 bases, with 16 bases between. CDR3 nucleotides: TGTGCCAGCAGTTACGGTGGGGAGGAGGTCTACTATGGCTACACCTTC. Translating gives CASSYGGEEVYYGYTF.

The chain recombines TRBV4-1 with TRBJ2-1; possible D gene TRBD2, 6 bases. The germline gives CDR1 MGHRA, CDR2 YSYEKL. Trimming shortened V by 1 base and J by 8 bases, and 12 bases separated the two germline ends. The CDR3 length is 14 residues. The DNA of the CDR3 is TGCGCCAGCAGCCAAGGACCCACGGGGGATGAGCAGTTCTTC. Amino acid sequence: CASSQGPTGDEQFF.

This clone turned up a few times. This chain's CDR3 is CASRLQGGSYNEQFF. The CDR3 nucleotides are TGTGCCAGCAGATTACAGGGTGGTTCCTACAATGAGCAGTTCTTC. V gene TRBV5-4 combines with J gene TRBJ2-1, with a possible D match to TRBD1 (6 bases). The CDR3 covers 15 residues. CDR1 SGHNT and CDR2 YYREEE come from the germline V gene (reference sequence). The V and J ends lost 5 bases and 1 base respectively, with 13 bases between them.

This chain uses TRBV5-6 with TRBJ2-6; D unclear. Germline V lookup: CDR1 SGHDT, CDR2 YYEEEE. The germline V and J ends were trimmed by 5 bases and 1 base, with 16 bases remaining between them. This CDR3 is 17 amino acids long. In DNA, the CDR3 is TGTGCCAGCAGTCCTCAATTATCAGGATCTGGGGCCAACGTCCTGACTTTC. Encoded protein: CASSPQLSGSGANVLTF.

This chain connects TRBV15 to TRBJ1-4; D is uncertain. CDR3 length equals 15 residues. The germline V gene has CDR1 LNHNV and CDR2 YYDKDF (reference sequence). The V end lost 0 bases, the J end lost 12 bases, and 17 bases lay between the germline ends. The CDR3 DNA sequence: TGTGCCACCAGCAGAGATCCGACATTTAATCCAGAACTGTTTTTT. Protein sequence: CATSRDPTFNPELFF.

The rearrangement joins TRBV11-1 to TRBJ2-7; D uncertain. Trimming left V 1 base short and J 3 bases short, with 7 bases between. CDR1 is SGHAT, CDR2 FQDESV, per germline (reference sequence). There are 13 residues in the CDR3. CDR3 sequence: CASSLDPGYEQYF. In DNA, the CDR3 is TGTGCCAGCAGCTTAGATCCCGGCTACGAGCAGTACTTC.

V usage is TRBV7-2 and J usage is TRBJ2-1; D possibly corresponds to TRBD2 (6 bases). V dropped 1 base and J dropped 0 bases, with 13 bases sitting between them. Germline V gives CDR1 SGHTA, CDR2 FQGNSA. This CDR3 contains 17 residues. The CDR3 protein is CASSLVGSGFSYNEQFF. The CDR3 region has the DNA TGTGCCAGCAGCTTAGTTGGTAGCGGATTCTCCTACAATGAGCAGTTCTTC.

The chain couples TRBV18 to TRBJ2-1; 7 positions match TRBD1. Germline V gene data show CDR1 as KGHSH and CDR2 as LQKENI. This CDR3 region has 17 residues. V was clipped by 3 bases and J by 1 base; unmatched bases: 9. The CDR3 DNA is TGTGCCAGCTCACCGGTCCAAGGGGGCGCTTCCTACAATGAGCAGTTCTTC. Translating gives CASSPVQGGASYNEQFF.

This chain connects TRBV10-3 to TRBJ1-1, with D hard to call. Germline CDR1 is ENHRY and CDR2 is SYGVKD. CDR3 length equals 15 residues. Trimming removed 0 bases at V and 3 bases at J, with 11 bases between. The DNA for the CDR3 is TGTGCCATCAGTGAGTCGTGGCATCTGGACACTGAAGCTTTCTTT. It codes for CAISESWHLDTEAFF.

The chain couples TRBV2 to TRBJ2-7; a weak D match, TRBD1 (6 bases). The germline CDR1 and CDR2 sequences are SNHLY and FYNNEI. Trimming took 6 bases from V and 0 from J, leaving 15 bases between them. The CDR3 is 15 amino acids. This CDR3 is CASRDTGLYSYEQYF. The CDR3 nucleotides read TGTGCCAGCAGAGACACAGGGTTGTACTCCTACGAGCAGTACTTC.

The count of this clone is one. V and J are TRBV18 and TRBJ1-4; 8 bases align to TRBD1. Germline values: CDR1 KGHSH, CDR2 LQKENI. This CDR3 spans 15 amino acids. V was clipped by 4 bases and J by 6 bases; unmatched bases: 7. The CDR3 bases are TGTGCCAGCTCACTGACAGGGGCCCGTGATGAAAAACTGTTTTTT. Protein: CASSLTGARDEKLFF.